The sequence of this TCR beta chain was determined in a study of T cell responses to AZD1222 COVID-19 vaccine. Generated by immunoSEQ multiplex PCR, the TCRdb table keeps only in-frame clones and is missing some. The sample has more than 95,000 clones, around 84% seen once. V dropped 4 bases and J dropped 2; count of bases not matched to a gene: 6. CDR3 length equals 14 residues. Germline values: CDR1 GTSNPN, CDR2 SVGIG (reference sequence). General study points: Donors skewed white British and female; clonal diversity was possibly underestimated.

This clone is a singleton in its sample. Its target is unknown. The material sequenced was peripheral blood, taken 28 days after the second AZD1222 dose. This clonotype was sampled from an adult who received the AZD1222 COVID-19 vaccine. This chain links TRBV30 with TRBJ2-7, with 9 nucleotides matching TRBD2. The CDR3 spells CAWTPLAGTYEQYF. The CDR3 region has the DNA TGTGCCTGGACCCCACTAGCGGGCACCTACGAGCAGTACTTC.